Listed here are 19 T cell receptor beta chains from one sample, sequenced in a study of blood T cell repertoires in COVID-19. The table came from immunoSEQ multiplex PCR; TCRdb's copy has only in-frame clones and leaves some out. The top ten clones hold 2.5% to 3% of a sample with about 140,000 clones, over 75% of them seen once. Sequenced sample: PBMCs or T cells enriched from blood (not recorded which). These receptors all come from a woman between 45 and 65 years old who had recovered from COVID-19.

This chain links TRBV2 with TRBJ2-1; TRBD1 is a possible D gene (5 bases). V lost 4 bases and J lost 1, with 11 bases in between. Germline CDR1 SNHLY, CDR2 FYNNEI. There are 15 residues in the CDR3. For the CDR3, the DNA is TGTGCCAGCAGTGTACCAGGGATATCCTACAATGAGCAGTTCTTC. Protein product: CASSVPGISYNEQFF.

The chain couples TRBV13 to TRBJ2-2; TRBD1 matches 7 bases. The ends lost 5 bases at V and 0 bases at J; junction bases unmatched: 3. This CDR3 has 15 residues. Germline lookup yields CDR1 PRHDT and CDR2 FYEKMQ (reference sequence). The CDR3 is CASSLGTANTGELFF. The CDR3 DNA reads TGTGCCAGCAGCCTCGGGACAGCGAACACCGGGGAGCTGTTTTTT.

The chain couples TRBV28 to TRBJ1-5; 7 nucleotides agree with TRBD1. The CDR3 runs to 12 residues. With V trimmed by 3 bases and J by 9 bases, 2 bases remained unmatched. Germline values: CDR1 MDHEN, CDR2 SYDVKM. CDR3 coding DNA: TGTGCCAGCAGTTTGGGGGACAGGCCCCAGCATTTT. As protein: CASSLGDRPQHF.

This clone was seen at least ten times. The V and J genes are TRBV7-9 and TRBJ2-6; 9 bases align to TRBD1. The CDR3 sequence is 16 residues long. Germline lookup yields CDR1 SEHNR and CDR2 FQNEAQ (reference sequence). The V gene end was trimmed by 5 bases and the J gene end by 4 bases; junction bases not matched to a gene: 6. CDR3 DNA sequence: TGTGCCAGCAGCATGGGACAGGGTTCCGGGGCCAACGTCCTGACTTTC. Its translation: CASSMGQGSGANVLTF.

The chain couples TRBV25-1 to TRBJ1-2; 7 positions match TRBD1. CDR3 size: 14 residues. Germline V CDR1 and CDR2: MGHDK, SYGVNS. With V trimmed by 6 bases and J by 4 bases, 8 bases remained unmatched. For the CDR3, the DNA is TGTGCCAGCAGCGGGACAGCTATCTTCTATGGCTACACCTTC. This translates into CASSGTAIFYGYTF.

This rearrangement joins TRBV19 to TRBJ1-4; D is possibly TRBD1 (5 bases). This CDR3 comprises 17 residues. Between the trimmed V and J ends, which lost 3 bases and 1 base, there was a span of 15 bases. Looked up from germline, CDR1 is LNHDA and CDR2 is SQIVND (reference sequence). The CDR3 DNA sequence: TGTGCCAGTAGTATTTCGGGGCGGAGGGGAACTAATGAAAAACTGTTTTTT. Its protein product is CASSISGRRGTNEKLFF.

The chain uses TRBV7-3 and TRBJ2-1; 7 bases are a match to TRBD2. Germline V lookup: CDR1 SGHTA, CDR2 FQGTGA. V shed 1 base, J shed 7 bases, and the junction held 10 bases outside the gene matches. CDR3 length: 16 amino acids. CDR3 sequence (DNA): TGTGCCAGCAGCTTAAGGTCGGCGGGAGCGCTGAATGAGCAGTTCTTC. As protein: CASSLRSAGALNEQFF.

This clone was seen a handful of times. The chain uses TRBV2 and TRBJ2-2; D ambiguous. CDR3 size: 15 residues. The V gene's germline CDR1 is SNHLY and CDR2 FYNNEI. Trimming pared 2 bases from V and 3 bases from J, leaving 10 bases between. CDR3 in DNA: TGTGCCAGCAGTGAAACCCCCCAGGACACCGGGGAGCTGTTTTTT. It is translated as CASSETPQDTGELFF.

The CDR3 spells CASSEGAQVNQPQHF. DNA for the CDR3: TGTGCCAGCTCGGAAGGAGCACAGGTGAATCAGCCCCAGCATTTT. The V gene is TRBV18, the J gene TRBJ1-5; D perhaps matches TRBD1 (5 bases). The V gene's germline CDR1 is KGHSH and CDR2 LQKENI. The CDR3 length is 15 residues. V gave up 6 bases and J gave up 4 bases, with 16 bases separating them. Supplemented by reference TRBV18 and TRBJ1-5, the full variable domain reads NAGVMQNPRHLVRRRGQEARLRCSPMKGHSHVYWYRQLPEEGLKFMVYLQKENIIDESGMPKERFSAEFPKEGPSILRIQQVVRGDSAAYFCASSEGAQVNQPQHFGDGTRLSIL.

This clone was recorded many times. V and J are TRBV3-1 (or the pseudogene TRBV3-2) and TRBJ2-1; D perhaps matches TRBD2 (7 bases). The germline V gene has CDR1 LGHDT and CDR2 YNNKEL (reference sequence). The CDR3 covers 13 residues. V lost 1 base, J lost 9 bases, and 10 bases lay in between. CDR3 DNA sequence: TGTGCCAGCAGCCAAGTAAGGGGGGGTGAGCAGTTCTTC. This codes for CASSQVRGGEQFF.

V gene TRBV7-2 combines with J gene TRBJ2-7, with D perhaps matching TRBD2 (5 bases). Germline-derived CDR1 and CDR2 are SGHTA and FQGNSA. Trimming shortened V by 2 bases and J by 2 bases, and 25 bases separated the two germline ends. The CDR3 loop spans 19 amino acids. CDR3 sequence (DNA): TGTGCCAGCAGCTTAATGAGTGGAGGACTTGCGACGCGGACCTACGAGCAGTACTTC. Translating it yields CASSLMSGGLATRTYEQYF.

The V gene is TRBV19, the J gene TRBJ2-3, with 7 bases that match TRBD2. The germline gives CDR1 LNHDA, CDR2 SQIVND (reference sequence). V shed 5 bases, J shed 1 base, and the junction held 6 bases outside the gene matches. The CDR3 extends over 15 amino acids. DNA for the CDR3: TGTGCCAGTAGTGCGGGAGTGAGGGGCACAGATACGCAGTATTTT. The encoded protein is CASSAGVRGTDTQYF.

The rearrangement joins TRBV6-5 to TRBJ1-2; 10 bases map to TRBD1. The CDR3 extends over 13 amino acids. CDR1 MNHEY and CDR2 SVGAGI come from the germline V gene. As DNA, the CDR3 is TGTGTCTCGGGCGAAAGGGACAGGGGTGGCTACACCTTC. Its translation is CVSGERDRGGYTF.

The DNA for the CDR3 is TGTGCCAGCAGTGAACAGGGGGCCCACGCCAATGAGCAGTTCTTC. This gives the protein CASSEQGAHANEQFF. The chain combines TRBV25-1 with TRBJ2-1, with 8 bases identical to TRBD1. This CDR3 region has 15 residues. Trimming cost V 2 bases and J 6 bases; bases outside gene matches: 6. Germline values: CDR1 MGHDK, CDR2 SYGVNS. Drawing the rest from reference TRBV25-1 and TRBJ2-1, the complete variable domain is EADIYQTPRYLVIGTGKKITLECSQTMGHDKMYWYQQDPGMELHLIHYSYGVNSTEKGDLSSESTVSRIRTEHFPLTLESARPSHTSQYLCASSEQGAHANEQFFGPGTRLTVL.

The V call is TRBV4-1, the J call TRBJ2-3; D is perhaps TRBD1 (7 bases). Germline CDR1 reads MGHRA; CDR2 reads YSYEKL. The ends were cut back, 2 bases at V and 4 bases at J, with 13 bases in the middle. This CDR3 has 15 amino acids. CDR3: CASSQFDREADTQYF. The CDR3 DNA reads TGCGCCAGCAGCCAATTTGACAGGGAGGCAGATACGCAGTATTTT.

V usage is TRBV29-1 and J usage is TRBJ2-2; D possibly corresponds to TRBD2 (5 bases). Germline CDR1 reads SQVTM; CDR2 reads ANQGSEA. Trimming pared 3 bases from V and 6 bases from J, leaving 11 bases between. CDR3 size: 13 residues. The CDR3 loop reads CSVDPGMAGELFF. CDR3 sequence (DNA): TGCAGCGTTGATCCGGGAATGGCCGGGGAGCTGTTTTTT.

The chain links TRBV6-5 to TRBJ1-1; 7 bases agree with TRBD1. CDR1 is MNHEY, CDR2 SVGAGI, per germline. Losses at the gene ends were 5 bases for V and 5 bases for J; bases not matched to a gene: 8. The CDR3 extends over 14 amino acids. The DNA for the CDR3 is TGTGCCAGCAGTAGACAGGGTTTGGGGACTGAAGCTTTCTTT. This sequence encodes CASSRQGLGTEAFF.

J is TRBJ2-1 and V is TRBV7-9; TRBD2 aligns across 7 bases. With 1 base clipped from V and 7 bases from J, the junction kept 4 bases outside the gene matches. The germline V gene has CDR1 SEHNR and CDR2 FQNEAQ (reference sequence). This CDR3 is 14 amino acids long. CDR3 region: CASSLGTSVNEQFF. DNA for the CDR3: TGTGCCAGCAGCTTAGGTACTAGCGTTAATGAGCAGTTCTTC.

This chain links TRBV21-1 with TRBJ2-4; the table calls TRBD1, which could not be checked here. TRBV21-1 is classified as a pseudogene. The CDR3 length is 21 residues. The CDR3, as DNA: TGTGCCAGCAGCAAAGCGCTCCCGACACCACCTTCGTACCGGTCCAAAAACATTCAGTACTTC. This encodes CASSKALPTPPSYRSKNIQYF.